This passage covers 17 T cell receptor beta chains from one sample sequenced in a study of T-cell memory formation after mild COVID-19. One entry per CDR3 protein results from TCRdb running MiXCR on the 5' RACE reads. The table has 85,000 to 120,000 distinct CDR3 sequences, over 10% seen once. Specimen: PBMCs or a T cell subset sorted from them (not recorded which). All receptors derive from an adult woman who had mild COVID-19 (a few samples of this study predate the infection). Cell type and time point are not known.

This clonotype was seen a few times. Written as DNA, the CDR3 is TGCGCCAGCAGCCAGATATCCGGGACACTAATGAACACTGAAGCTTTCTTT. Protein: CASSQISGTLMNTEAFF. The chain is built from TRBV4-1 and TRBJ1-1, with D possibly TRBD1 on 6 matching bases. The V and J ends lost 3 bases and 0 bases respectively, with 17 bases between them. This CDR3 comprises 17 residues. CDR1 MGHRA and CDR2 YSYEKL come from the germline V gene.

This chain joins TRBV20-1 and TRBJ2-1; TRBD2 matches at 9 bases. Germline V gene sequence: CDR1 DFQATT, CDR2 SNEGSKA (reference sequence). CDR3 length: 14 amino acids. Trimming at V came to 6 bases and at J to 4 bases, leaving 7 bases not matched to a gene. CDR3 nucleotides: TGCAGTGCAGCCGGGACTAGCACGTACAATGAGCAGTTCTTC. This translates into CSAAGTSTYNEQFF.

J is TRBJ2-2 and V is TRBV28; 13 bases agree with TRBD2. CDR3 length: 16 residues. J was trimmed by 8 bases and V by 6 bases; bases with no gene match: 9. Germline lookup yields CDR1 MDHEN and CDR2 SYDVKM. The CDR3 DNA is TGTGCCAGCAGGGGTGGACTAGCGGGAGTGAGTGGGGAGCTGTTTTTT. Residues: CASRGGLAGVSGELFF.

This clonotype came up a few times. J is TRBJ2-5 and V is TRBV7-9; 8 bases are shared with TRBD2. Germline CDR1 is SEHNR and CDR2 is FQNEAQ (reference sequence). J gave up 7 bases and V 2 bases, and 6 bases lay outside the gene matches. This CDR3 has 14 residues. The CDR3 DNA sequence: TGTGCCAGCAGCTTAACTAGCGGCGCGGGGACCCAGTACTTC. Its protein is CASSLTSGAGTQYF.

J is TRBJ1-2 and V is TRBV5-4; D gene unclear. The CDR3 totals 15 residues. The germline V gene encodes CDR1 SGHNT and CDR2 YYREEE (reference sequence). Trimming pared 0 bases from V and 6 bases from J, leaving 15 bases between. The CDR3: CASSLGGIRGNGYTF. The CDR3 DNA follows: TGTGCCAGCAGCTTGGGCGGAATTCGCGGAAATGGCTACACCTTC. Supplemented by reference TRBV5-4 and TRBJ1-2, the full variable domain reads ETGVTQSPTHLIKTRGQQVTLRCSSQSGHNTVSWYQQALGQGPQFIFQYYREEENGRGNFPPRFSGLQFPNYSSELNVNALELDDSALYLCASSLGGIRGNGYTFGSGTRLTVV.

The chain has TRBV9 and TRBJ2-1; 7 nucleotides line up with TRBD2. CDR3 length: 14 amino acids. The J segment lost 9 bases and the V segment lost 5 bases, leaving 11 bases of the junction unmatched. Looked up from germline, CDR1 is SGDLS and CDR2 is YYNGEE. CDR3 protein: CASSPWLSGGEQFF. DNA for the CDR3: TGTGCCAGCAGTCCCTGGCTCTCGGGGGGTGAGCAGTTCTTC. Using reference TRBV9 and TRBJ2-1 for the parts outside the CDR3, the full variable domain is DSGVTQTPKHLITATGQRVTLRCSPRSGDLSVYWYQQSLDQGLQFLIQYYNGEERAKGNILERFSAQQFPDLHSELNLSSLELGDSALYFCASSPWLSGGEQFFGPGTRLTVL.

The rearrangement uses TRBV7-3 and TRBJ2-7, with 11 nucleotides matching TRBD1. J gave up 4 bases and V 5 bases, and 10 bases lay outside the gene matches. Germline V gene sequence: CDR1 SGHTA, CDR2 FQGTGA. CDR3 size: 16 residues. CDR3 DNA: TGTGCCAGCAGCGAGGATGGGGGACAGGGGGTTTACGAGCAGTACTTC. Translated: CASSEDGGQGVYEQYF.

Written as DNA, the CDR3 is TGCGCCAGCAGCCTCTACCCCGGACAGGCAAGGGACACTGAAGCTTTCTTT. This encodes CASSLYPGQARDTEAFF. The chain carries TRBV4-1 and TRBJ1-1; 7 positions agree with TRBD1. V lost 4 bases and J lost 3; bases outside the gene matches: 14. Germline-derived CDR1 and CDR2 are MGHRA and YSYEKL. The CDR3 runs to 17 residues.

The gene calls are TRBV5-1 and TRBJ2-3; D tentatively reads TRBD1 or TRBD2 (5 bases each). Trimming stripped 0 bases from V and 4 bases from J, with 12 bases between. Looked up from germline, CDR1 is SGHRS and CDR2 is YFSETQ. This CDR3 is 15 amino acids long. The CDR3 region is CASSLVSPGPDTQYF. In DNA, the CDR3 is TGCGCCAGCAGCTTGGTCTCACCGGGGCCAGATACGCAGTATTTT. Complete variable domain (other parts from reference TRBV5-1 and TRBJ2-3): KAGVTQTPRYLIKTRGQQVTLSCSPISGHRSVSWYQQTPGQGLQFLFEYFSETQRNKGNFPGRFSGRQFSNSRSEMNVSTLELGDSALYLCASSLVSPGPDTQYFGPGTRLTVL.

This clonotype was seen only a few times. The CDR3 bases are TGTGCCAGCAGCCCCGAGACTCAGCATACGGGCCCCGTACCCTACGAGCAGTACTTC. Amino acids: CASSPETQHTGPVPYEQYF. The chain carries TRBV7-9 and TRBJ2-7; D remains unclear. The CDR3 runs to 19 residues. Trimming removed 5 bases from V and 2 bases from J, with 28 bases in between. Germline CDR1 SEHNR, CDR2 FQNEAQ (reference sequence).

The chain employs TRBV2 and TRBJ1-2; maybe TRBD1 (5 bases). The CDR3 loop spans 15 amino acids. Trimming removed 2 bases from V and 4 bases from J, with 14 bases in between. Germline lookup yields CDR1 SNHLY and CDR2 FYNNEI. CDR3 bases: TGTGCCAGCAGTGAAAAACGGGACGCCATCTATGGCTACACCTTC. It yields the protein CASSEKRDAIYGYTF. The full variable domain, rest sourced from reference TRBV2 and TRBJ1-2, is EPEVTQTPSHQVTQMGQEVILRCVPISNHLYFYWYRQILGQKVEFLVSFYNNEISEKSEIFDDQFSVERPDGSNFTLKIRSTKLEDSAMYFCASSEKRDAIYGYTFGSGTRLTVV.

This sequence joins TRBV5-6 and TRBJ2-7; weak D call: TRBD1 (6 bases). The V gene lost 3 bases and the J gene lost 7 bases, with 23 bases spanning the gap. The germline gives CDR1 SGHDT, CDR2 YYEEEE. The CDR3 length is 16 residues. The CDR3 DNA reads TGTGCCAGCAGCTCCGCCCGGGACATGTTACCCCGGGAGCAGTACTTC. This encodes CASSSARDMLPREQYF. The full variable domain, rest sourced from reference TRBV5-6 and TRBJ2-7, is DAGVTQSPTHLIKTRGQQVTLRCSPKSGHDTVSWYQQALGQGPQFIFQYYEEEERQRGNFPDRFSGHQFPNYSSELNVNALLLGDSALYLCASSSARDMLPREQYFGPGTRLTVT.

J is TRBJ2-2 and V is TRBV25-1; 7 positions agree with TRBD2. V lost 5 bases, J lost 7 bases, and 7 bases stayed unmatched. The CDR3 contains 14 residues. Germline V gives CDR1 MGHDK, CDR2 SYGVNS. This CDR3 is CASSRGGAVGELFF. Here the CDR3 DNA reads TGTGCCAGCAGTCGGGGAGGGGCCGTCGGGGAGCTGTTTTTT.

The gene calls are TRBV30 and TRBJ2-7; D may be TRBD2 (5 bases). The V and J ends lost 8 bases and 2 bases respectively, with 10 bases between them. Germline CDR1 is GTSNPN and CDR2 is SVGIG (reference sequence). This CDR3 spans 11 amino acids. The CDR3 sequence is CAVDFAYEQYF. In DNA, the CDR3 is TGTGCCGTGGACTTCGCCTACGAGCAGTACTTC.

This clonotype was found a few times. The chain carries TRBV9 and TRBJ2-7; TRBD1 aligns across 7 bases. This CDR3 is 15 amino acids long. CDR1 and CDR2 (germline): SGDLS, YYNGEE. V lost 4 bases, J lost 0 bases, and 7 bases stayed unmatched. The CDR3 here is CASSTTTGSSYEQYF. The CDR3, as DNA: TGTGCCAGCAGCACGACGACAGGGAGCTCCTACGAGCAGTACTTC.

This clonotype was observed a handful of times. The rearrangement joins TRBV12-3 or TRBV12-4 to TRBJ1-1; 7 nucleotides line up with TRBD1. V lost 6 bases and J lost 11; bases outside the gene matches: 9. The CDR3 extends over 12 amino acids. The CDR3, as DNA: TGTGCCAGCAGCGAGGGGGCTCTGAGGGCTTTCTTT. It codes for CASSEGALRAFF.

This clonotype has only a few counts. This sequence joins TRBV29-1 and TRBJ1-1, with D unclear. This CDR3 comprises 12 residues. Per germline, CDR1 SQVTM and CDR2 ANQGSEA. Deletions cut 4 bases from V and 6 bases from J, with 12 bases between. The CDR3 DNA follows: TGCAGCGTTGTTAGGGTTTACGCTGAAGCTTTCTTT. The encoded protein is CSVVRVYAEAFF.